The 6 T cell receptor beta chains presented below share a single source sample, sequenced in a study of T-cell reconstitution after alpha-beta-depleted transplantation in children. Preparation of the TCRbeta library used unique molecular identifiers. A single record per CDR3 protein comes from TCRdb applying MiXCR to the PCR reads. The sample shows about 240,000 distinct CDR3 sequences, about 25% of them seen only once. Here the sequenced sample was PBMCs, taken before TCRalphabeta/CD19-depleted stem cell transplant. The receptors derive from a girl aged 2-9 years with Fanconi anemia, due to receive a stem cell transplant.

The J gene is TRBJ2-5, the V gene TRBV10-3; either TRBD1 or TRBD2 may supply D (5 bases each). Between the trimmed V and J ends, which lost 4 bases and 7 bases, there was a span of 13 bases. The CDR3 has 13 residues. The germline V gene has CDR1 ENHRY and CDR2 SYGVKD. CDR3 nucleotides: TGTGCCATCAGTGGGGACGCAGTCGGGACCCAGTACTTC. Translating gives CAISGDAVGTQYF.

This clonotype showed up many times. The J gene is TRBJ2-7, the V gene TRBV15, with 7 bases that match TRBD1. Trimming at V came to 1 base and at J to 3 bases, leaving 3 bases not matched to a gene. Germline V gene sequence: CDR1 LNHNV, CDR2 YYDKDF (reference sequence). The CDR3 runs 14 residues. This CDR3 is CATSRGDSNYEQYF. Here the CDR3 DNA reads TGTGCCACCAGCAGAGGGGACAGTAACTACGAGCAGTACTTC.

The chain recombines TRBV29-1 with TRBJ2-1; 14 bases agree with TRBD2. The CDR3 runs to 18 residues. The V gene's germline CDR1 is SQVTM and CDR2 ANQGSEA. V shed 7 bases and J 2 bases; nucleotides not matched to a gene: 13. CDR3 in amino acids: CSGFEGTSGSMPYNEQFF. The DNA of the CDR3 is TGCAGCGGCTTCGAGGGGACTAGCGGGAGTATGCCCTACAATGAGCAGTTCTTC.

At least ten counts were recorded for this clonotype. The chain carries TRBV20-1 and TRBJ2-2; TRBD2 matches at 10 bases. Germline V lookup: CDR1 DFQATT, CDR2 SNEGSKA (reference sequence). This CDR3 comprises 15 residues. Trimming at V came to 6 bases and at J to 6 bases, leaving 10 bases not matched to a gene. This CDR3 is CSASGTSVVSGELFF. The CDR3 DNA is TGCAGTGCCAGCGGGACTAGCGTGGTGTCCGGGGAGCTGTTTTTT.

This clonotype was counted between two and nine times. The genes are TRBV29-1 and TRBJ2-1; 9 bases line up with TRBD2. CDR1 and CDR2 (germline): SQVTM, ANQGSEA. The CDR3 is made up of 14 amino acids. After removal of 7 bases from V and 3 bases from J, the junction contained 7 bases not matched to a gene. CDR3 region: CSACWTSDYNEQFF. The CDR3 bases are TGCAGCGCCTGCTGGACTAGCGACTACAATGAGCAGTTCTTC.

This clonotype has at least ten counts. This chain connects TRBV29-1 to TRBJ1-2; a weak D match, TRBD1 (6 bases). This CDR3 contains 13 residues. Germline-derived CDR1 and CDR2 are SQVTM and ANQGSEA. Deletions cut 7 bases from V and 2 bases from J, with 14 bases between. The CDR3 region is CSGRTAENYGYTF. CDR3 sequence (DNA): TGCAGCGGTCGGACAGCCGAAAACTATGGCTACACCTTC.